What follows is one T cell receptor beta chain and its context. Original processing notes: Reference gene primers were amplified, and this amplification served to estimate nucleated cell counts. Assay: immunoSEQ multiplex PCR; the TCRdb copy retains only in-frame clones and omits some. V and J calls and clone size are copied from that table; D and trimming were computed from the DNA. The sample consists of 250,000 to 300,000 clones, approximately 88% of them appearing once. The data derive from a study of blood T cell repertoires in COVID-19. About the study: The United States, Italy and Spain provided the acute and convalescent COVID-19 samples. In each case, the material was cDNA or gDNA derived from T cells, B-cell-depleted T cells, or PBMCs.

The recovered donors of Cohort 3 showed two negative PCRs, clearance, or symptom resolution. Germline V gives CDR1 MDHEN, CDR2 SYDVKM. This CDR3 is built from 16 residues. Trimming stripped 2 bases from V and 4 bases from J, with 15 bases between. The chain couples TRBV28 to TRBJ2-1; no clear D. The TCR was taken from a woman aged 30 to 39 who had recovered from COVID-19. Specimen: PBMCs or T cells enriched from blood (not recorded which). For the CDR3, the DNA is TGTGCCAGCAGTTTAAAGGCTGGTGTCGGGTACAATGAGCAGTTCTTC. Encoded protein: CASSLKAGVGYNEQFF.